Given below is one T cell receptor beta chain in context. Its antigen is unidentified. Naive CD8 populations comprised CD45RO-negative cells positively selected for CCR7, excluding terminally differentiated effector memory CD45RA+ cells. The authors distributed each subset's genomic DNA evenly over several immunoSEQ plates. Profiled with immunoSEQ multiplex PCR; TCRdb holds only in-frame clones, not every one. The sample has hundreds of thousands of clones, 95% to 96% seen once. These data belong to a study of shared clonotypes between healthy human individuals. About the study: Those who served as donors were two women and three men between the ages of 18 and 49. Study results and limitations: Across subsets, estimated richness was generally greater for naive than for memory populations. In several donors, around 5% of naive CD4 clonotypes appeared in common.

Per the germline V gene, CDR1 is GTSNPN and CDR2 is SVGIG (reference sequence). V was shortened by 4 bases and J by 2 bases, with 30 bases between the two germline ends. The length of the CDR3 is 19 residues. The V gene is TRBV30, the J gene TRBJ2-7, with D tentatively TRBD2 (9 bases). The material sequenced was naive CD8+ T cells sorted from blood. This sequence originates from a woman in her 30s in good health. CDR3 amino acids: CAWNRGSEGVRTSAYEQYF. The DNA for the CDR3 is TGTGCCTGGAACAGGGGGAGCGAAGGTGTGCGGACTAGCGCCTACGAGCAGTACTTC.